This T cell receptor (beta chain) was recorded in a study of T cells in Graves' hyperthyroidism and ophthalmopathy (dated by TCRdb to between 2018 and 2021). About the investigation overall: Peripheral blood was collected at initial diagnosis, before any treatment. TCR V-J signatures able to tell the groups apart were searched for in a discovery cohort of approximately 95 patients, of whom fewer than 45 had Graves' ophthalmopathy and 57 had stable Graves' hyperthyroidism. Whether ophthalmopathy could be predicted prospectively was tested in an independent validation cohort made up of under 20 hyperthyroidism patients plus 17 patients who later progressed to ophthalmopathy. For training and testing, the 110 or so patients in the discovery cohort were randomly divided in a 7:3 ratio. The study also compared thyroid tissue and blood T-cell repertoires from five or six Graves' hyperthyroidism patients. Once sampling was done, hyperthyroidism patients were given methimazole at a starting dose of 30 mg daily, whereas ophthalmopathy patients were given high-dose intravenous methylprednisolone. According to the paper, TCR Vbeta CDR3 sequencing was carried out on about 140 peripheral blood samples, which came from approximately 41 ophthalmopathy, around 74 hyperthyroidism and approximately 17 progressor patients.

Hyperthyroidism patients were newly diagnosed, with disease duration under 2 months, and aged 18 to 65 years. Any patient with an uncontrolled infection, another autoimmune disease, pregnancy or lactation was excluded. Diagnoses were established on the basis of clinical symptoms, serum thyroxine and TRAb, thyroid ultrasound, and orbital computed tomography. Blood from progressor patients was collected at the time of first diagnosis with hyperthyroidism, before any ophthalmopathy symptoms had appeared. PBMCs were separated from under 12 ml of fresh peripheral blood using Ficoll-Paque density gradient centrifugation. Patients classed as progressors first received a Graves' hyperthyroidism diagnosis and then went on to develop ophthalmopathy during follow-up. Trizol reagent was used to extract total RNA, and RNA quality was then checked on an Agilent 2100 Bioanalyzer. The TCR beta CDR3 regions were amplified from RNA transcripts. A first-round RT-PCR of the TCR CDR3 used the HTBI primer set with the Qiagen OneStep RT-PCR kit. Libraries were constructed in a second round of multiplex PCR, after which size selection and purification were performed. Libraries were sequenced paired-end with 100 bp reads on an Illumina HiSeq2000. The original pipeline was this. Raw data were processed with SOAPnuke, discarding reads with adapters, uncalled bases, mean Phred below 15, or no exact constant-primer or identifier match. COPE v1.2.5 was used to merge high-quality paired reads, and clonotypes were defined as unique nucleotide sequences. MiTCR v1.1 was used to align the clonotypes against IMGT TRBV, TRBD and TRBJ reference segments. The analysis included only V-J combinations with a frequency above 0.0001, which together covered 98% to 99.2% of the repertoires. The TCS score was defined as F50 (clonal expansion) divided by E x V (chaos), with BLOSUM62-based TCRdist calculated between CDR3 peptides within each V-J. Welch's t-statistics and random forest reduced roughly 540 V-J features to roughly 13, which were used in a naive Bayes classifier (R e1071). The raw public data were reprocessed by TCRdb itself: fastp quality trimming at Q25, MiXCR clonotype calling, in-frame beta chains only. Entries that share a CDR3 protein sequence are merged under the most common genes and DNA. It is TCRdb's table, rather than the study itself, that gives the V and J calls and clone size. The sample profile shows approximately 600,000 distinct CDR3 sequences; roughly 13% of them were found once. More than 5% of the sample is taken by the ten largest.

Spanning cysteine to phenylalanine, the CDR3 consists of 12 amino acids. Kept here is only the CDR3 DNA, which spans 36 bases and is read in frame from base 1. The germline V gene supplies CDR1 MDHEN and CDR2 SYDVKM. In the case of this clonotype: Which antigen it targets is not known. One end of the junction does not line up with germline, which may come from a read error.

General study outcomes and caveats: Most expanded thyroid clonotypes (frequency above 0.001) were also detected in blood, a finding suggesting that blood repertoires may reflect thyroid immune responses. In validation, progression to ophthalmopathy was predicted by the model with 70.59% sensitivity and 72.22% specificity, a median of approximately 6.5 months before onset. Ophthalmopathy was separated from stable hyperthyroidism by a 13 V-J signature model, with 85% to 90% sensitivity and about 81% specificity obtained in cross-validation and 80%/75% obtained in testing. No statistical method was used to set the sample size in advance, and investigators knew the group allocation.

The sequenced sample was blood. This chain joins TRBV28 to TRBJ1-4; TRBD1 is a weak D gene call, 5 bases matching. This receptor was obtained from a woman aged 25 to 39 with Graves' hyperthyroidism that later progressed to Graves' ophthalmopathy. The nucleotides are TGTGCCAGCAGTTTATCAGGGTTTAGACCTTCGTTC. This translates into CASSLSGFRPSF.